Sequencing of this TCR beta chain was carried out in a study of cytomegalovirus exposure and HLA in healthy donors. Overall study context: The approximately 120 validation repertoires used the same platform as the 666 first-cohort repertoires, a later analysis reported.

Data came from immunoSEQ multiplex PCR; TCRdb stores just in-frame clones and leaves some out. The data show under 200,000 clones, around 96% seen once. Study-level results: The authors listed approximately 160 TCR beta chains as cytomegalovirus-associated. A subsequent analysis found that TCR clusters from the first cohort also tended to co-occur in the 120 or so validation repertoires, with roughly 95% of cluster scores above 0.

About this clone: Its antigen remains unknown.

Separate from the approximately 670-subject first cohort was the approximately 120-subject validation cohort, to which the donors belonged. The TCR was taken from a woman aged 18-30 years in good health and CMV-seronegative. The specimen was PBMCs.

CDR3 in amino acids: CASSHTTGNYGYTF. The CDR3 DNA reads TGTGCCAGCAGCCACACGACAGGGAACTATGGCTACACCTTC. The chain has TRBV14 and TRBJ1-2; TRBD1 matches at 7 bases. Germline loops: CDR1 SGHDN, CDR2 FVKESK. The CDR3 runs to 14 residues. V lost 3 bases and J lost 2; bases outside the gene matches: 3.